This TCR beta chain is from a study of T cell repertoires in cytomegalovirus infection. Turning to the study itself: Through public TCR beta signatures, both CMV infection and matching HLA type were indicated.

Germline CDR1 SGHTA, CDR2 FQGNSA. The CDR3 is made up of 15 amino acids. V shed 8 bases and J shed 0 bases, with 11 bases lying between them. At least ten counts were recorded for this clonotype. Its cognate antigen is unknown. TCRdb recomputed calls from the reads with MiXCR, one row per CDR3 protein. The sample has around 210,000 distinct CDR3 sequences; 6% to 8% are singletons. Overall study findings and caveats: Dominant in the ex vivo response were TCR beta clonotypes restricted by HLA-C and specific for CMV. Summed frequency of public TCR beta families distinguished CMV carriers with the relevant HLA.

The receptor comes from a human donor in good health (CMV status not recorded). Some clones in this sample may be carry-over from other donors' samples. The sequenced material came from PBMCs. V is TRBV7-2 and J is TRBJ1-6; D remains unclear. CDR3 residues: CASCALSSYNSPLHF. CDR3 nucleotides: TGTGCCAGCTGCGCCCTTAGCTCCTATAATTCACCCCTCCACTTT.